This entry lists 27 T cell receptor beta chains sequenced from one sample in a study of T-cell memory formation after mild COVID-19. Via MiXCR, TCRdb re-called the 5' RACE reads, giving one row per CDR3 protein. The sample consists of about 240,000 distinct CDR3 sequences, around a tenth of them appearing once. The material sequenced was PBMCs or a T cell subset sorted from them (not recorded which). Every receptor here comes from a man between 18 and 35 years old who had mild COVID-19 (a few samples of this study predate the infection). Cell type and time point are not known.

This chain connects TRBV5-1 to TRBJ2-5; D not resolved. Germline V gene lookup returns CDR1 SGHRS and CDR2 YFSETQ. Trimming pared 0 bases from V and 7 bases from J, leaving 10 bases between. This CDR3 is 13 amino acids long. The CDR3 region is CASSLAGRSTQYF. In nucleotides, the CDR3 is TGCGCCAGCAGCTTGGCCGGAAGGTCGACCCAGTACTTC.

This clonotype was detected once. The CDR3 coding sequence is TGCGCCAGCAGCAGAGCCCCCGGGACTCAAGAGACCCAGTACTTC. Protein sequence: CASSRAPGTQETQYF. The chain recombines TRBV5-1 with TRBJ2-1; the D gene is possibly TRBD2 (6 bases). The J call could be wrong; TRBJ2-5 is a better fit for the DNA end. The CDR3 contains 15 residues. CDR1 is SGHRS, CDR2 YFSETQ, per germline.

In its sample, this clonotype was seen many times. The rearrangement links TRBV7-9 to TRBJ2-1, with D uncertain. Germline CDR1 SEHNR, CDR2 FQNEAQ (reference sequence). Trimming pared 5 bases from V and 4 bases from J, leaving 6 bases between. This CDR3 contains 12 residues. The CDR3 here is CASSPGYNEQFF. DNA for the CDR3: TGTGCCAGCAGCCCGGGTTACAATGAGCAGTTCTTC.

V gene TRBV14 combines with J gene TRBJ2-2; D not resolved. The ends were cut back, 3 bases at V and 6 bases at J, with 11 bases in the middle. The CDR3 contains 14 residues. Germline V lookup: CDR1 SGHDN, CDR2 FVKESK. Written as DNA, the CDR3 is TGTGCCAGCAGCCAGTTCGATAACTCCGGGGAGCTGTTTTTT. It yields the protein CASSQFDNSGELFF. Variable domain in full (rest from reference TRBV14 and TRBJ2-2): EAGVTQFPSHSVIEKGQTVTLRCDPISGHDNLYWYRRVMGKEIKFLLHFVKESKQDESGMPNNRFLAERTGGTYSTLKVQPAELEDSGVYFCASSQFDNSGELFFGEGSRLTVL.

This clonotype has a count of ten or more. The gene calls are TRBV25-1 and TRBJ2-1; TRBD1 is a possible D gene (5 bases). Germline V gene lookup returns CDR1 MGHDK and CDR2 SYGVNS. Deletions cut 5 bases from V and 2 bases from J, with 13 bases between. There are 15 residues in the CDR3. The CDR3 coding sequence is TGTGCCAGCAGTTATCCTGGGGCCACCTACAATGAGCAGTTCTTC. The encoded protein is CASSYPGATYNEQFF.

This clonotype was found a few times. In DNA form, the CDR3 reads TGCGCCAGCAGCTTGGGCCGGGACAGTAAAGAGACCCAGTACTTC. Its protein product is CASSLGRDSKETQYF. The chain couples TRBV5-1 to TRBJ2-5, with 7 bases that match TRBD1. CDR1 is SGHRS and CDR2 is YFSETQ in the germline V gene. Unmatched junction bases numbered 5, after V lost 0 bases and J lost 3 bases. The CDR3 runs to 15 residues.

The V and J genes are TRBV5-1 and TRBJ2-7; 7 bases align to TRBD2. The CDR3 extends over 16 amino acids. The germline V gene has CDR1 SGHRS and CDR2 YFSETQ. V dropped 4 bases and J dropped 4; count of bases not matched to a gene: 14. CDR3 loop: CASSPTVGGGAYEQYF. CDR3 coding DNA: TGCGCCAGCAGCCCCACTGTCGGCGGGGGAGCTTACGAGCAGTACTTC.

The chain combines TRBV7-9 with TRBJ2-2; 8 positions match TRBD1. Germline V gene lookup returns CDR1 SEHNR and CDR2 FQNEAQ (reference sequence). The CDR3 loop spans 16 amino acids. The V gene end was trimmed by 5 bases and the J gene end by 7 bases; junction bases not matched to a gene: 12. Written as DNA, the CDR3 is TGTGCCAGCAGCCGCCCCGTAGACAGGGGAGGCGGGGAGCTGTTTTTT. It translates to CASSRPVDRGGGELFF. Variable domain in full (rest from reference TRBV7-9 and TRBJ2-2): DTGVSQNPRHKITKRGQNVTFRCDPISEHNRLYWYRQTLGQGPEFLTYFQNEAQLEKSRLLSDRFSAERPKGSFSTLEIQRTEQGDSAMYLCASSRPVDRGGGELFFGEGSRLTVL.

CDR3 amino acids: CASSSGTGGETQYF. In DNA form, the CDR3 reads TGTGCCAGCAGCTCCGGGACAGGGGGGGAGACCCAGTACTTC. The rearrangement links TRBV7-9 to TRBJ2-5; 11 positions agree with TRBD1. The J segment lost 5 bases and the V segment lost 4 bases, leaving 3 bases of the junction unmatched. CDR3 length equals 14 residues. Germline assignment: CDR1 SEHNR and CDR2 FQNEAQ (reference sequence).

The CDR3 nucleotides read TGTGCCAGCAGTTACCCCCAACAGGGAAGGGGCACCGGGGAGCTGTTTTTT. It translates to CASSYPQQGRGTGELFF. This rearrangement joins TRBV6-2 or TRBV6-3 to TRBJ2-2, with D tentatively TRBD1 (6 bases). V was clipped by 2 bases and J by 4 bases, with 17 bases between them. The CDR3 covers 17 residues. Germline loops: CDR1 MNHEY, CDR2 SVGEGT.

This clonotype was observed at least ten times. The junction and the germline gene differ at one end; a read error may be behind it. The chain employs TRBV29-1 and TRBJ2-3, with D unclear. The germline V gene encodes CDR1 SQVTM and CDR2 ANQGSEA. This CDR3 contains 13 residues. The CDR3 here is CSFEFGSTDTQYF. The CDR3 nucleotides read TGCAGCTTTGAATTTGGGTCTACAGATACGCAGTATTTT.

This clonotype was recorded many times. The chain links TRBV2 to TRBJ2-3, with D perhaps matching TRBD1 or TRBD2 (6 bases each). V lost 6 bases and J 2 bases, leaving 9 bases between the germline ends. CDR1 and CDR2 (germline): SNHLY, FYNNEI. This CDR3 has 13 residues. CDR3 DNA sequence: TGTGCCAGCAGCCGGGGGCCCACAGATACGCAGTATTTT. Translating gives CASSRGPTDTQYF.

This clonotype was counted a few times. J is TRBJ2-7 and V is TRBV3-1; 7 bases agree with TRBD2. CDR1 is LGHDT, CDR2 YNNKEL, per germline (reference sequence). The CDR3 totals 14 residues. V dropped 4 bases and J dropped 2; count of bases not matched to a gene: 5. The CDR3 DNA sequence: TGTGCCAGCAGCCGGGCTAGCGGAGCCTACGAGCAGTACTTC. Encoded protein: CASSRASGAYEQYF.

This clonotype was detected ten times or more. The chain employs TRBV6-5 and TRBJ1-2, with D uncertain. Germline V gives CDR1 MNHEY, CDR2 SVGAGI. The CDR3 is 13 amino acids. V lost 4 bases and J lost 4, with 10 bases in between. Written as DNA, the CDR3 is TGTGCCAGCAGTTCCGACGGACCCTATGGCTACACCTTC. This sequence encodes CASSSDGPYGYTF.

In its sample, this clonotype was seen a few times. The rearrangement links TRBV20-1 to TRBJ2-2, with D perhaps matching TRBD1 (5 bases). V lost 3 bases to trimming and J lost 2 bases, with 10 bases between them. The CDR3 consists of 14 residues. Germline V gene sequence: CDR1 DFQATT, CDR2 SNEGSKA (reference sequence). The CDR3 spells CSASLQDNTGELFF. In nucleotides, the CDR3 is TGCAGTGCTAGCTTACAGGATAACACCGGGGAGCTGTTTTTT.

CDR3 amino acids: CATSLETQYF. The CDR3 DNA reads as TGTGCCACCTCTCTGGAGACCCAGTACTTC. The rearrangement uses TRBV6-2 or TRBV6-3 and TRBJ2-5; D not certain. This CDR3 contains 10 residues. Per the germline V gene, CDR1 is MNHEY and CDR2 is SVGEGT. The ends were cut back, 10 bases at V and 5 bases at J, with 8 bases in the middle.

This clonotype has a count of ten or more. This chain links TRBV5-1 with TRBJ2-5; 7 nucleotides align to TRBD1. The CDR3 spans 13 residues. V shed 3 bases and J 5 bases; nucleotides not matched to a gene: 4. From germline, CDR1 is SGHRS and CDR2 YFSETQ. As DNA, the CDR3 is TGCGCCAGCAGCTCGACAGGGCCGGAGACCCAGTACTTC. Amino acid sequence: CASSSTGPETQYF.

The genes are TRBV5-1 and TRBJ2-5; D remains unclear. Trimming removed 1 base at V and 3 bases at J, with 7 bases between. This CDR3 has 13 amino acids. Germline CDR1 reads SGHRS; CDR2 reads YFSETQ. CDR3 nucleotide sequence: TGCGCCAGCAGCTTGACCGTAGAAGAGACCCAGTACTTC. Protein product: CASSLTVEETQYF.

The table lists this clonotype with a few counts. The J gene is TRBJ1-5, the V gene TRBV7-2, with 7 positions matching TRBD1. The CDR3 contains 17 residues. CDR1 and CDR2 (germline): SGHTA, FQGNSA. The V gene end was trimmed by 1 base and the J gene end by 5 bases; junction bases not matched to a gene: 11. CDR3 sequence reads: CASSLGQGPLTDQPQHF. CDR3 in DNA: TGTGCCAGCAGCTTAGGACAGGGCCCGCTGACAGATCAGCCCCAGCATTTT. The variable domain in full, with the rest retrieved from reference TRBV7-2 and TRBJ1-5, is GAGVSQSPSNKVTEKGKDVELRCDPISGHTALYWYRQSLGQGLEFLIYFQGNSAPDKSGLPSDRFSAERTGGSVSTLTIQRTQQEDSAVYLCASSLGQGPLTDQPQHFGDGTRLSIL.

This clonotype was found many times. The chain is built from TRBV11-2 and TRBJ2-3, with TRBD2 matching over 7 bases. Germline V CDR1 and CDR2: SGHAT, FQNNGV. The CDR3 covers 12 residues. J was trimmed by 10 bases and V by 7 bases; bases with no gene match: 8. This CDR3 is CASNPGTMAQYF. CDR3 sequence (DNA): TGTGCCAGCAACCCCGGGACTATGGCGCAGTATTTT.

The gene calls are TRBV4-1 and TRBJ2-7; 11 nucleotides agree with TRBD1. Germline values: CDR1 MGHRA, CDR2 YSYEKL. The CDR3 is made up of 16 amino acids. J gave up 2 bases and V 3 bases, and 6 bases lay outside the gene matches. For the CDR3, the DNA is TGCGCCAGCAGCCAGGCTCCGGGACAGGGGGCCTACGAGCAGTACTTC. Protein: CASSQAPGQGAYEQYF.

This clonotype was detected only a few times. The chain joins TRBV7-2 to TRBJ2-3, with D unclear. The CDR3 totals 15 residues. CDR1 is SGHTA, CDR2 FQGNSA, per germline. V was shortened by 2 bases and J by 0 bases, with 9 bases between the two germline ends. The CDR3 region has the DNA TGTGCCAGCAGCTTAAGCGTTGGCAGCACAGATACGCAGTATTTT. Translated, it gives CASSLSVGSTDTQYF.

This clonotype has at least ten counts. J is TRBJ2-3 and V is TRBV5-4; D unresolved. The CDR3 contains 14 residues. Germline CDR1 and CDR2: SGHNT and YYREEE (reference sequence). Trimming pared 0 bases from V and 2 bases from J, leaving 7 bases between. CDR3 coding DNA: TGTGCCAGCAGCTTGGGGCTAGTCACAGATACGCAGTATTTT. Its protein product is CASSLGLVTDTQYF.

The V and J genes are TRBV4-3 and TRBJ1-2; TRBD1 aligns across 9 bases. Germline V gives CDR1 LGHNA, CDR2 YSLEER. The CDR3 has 17 amino acids. With V trimmed by 0 bases and J by 6 bases, 11 bases remained unmatched. DNA for the CDR3: TGCGCCAGCAGCCAAGACACAGGGGGCGAGAACGATAATGGCTACACCTTC. This encodes CASSQDTGGENDNGYTF.

The V and J genes are TRBV2 and TRBJ1-5, with a possible D match to TRBD1 (6 bases). The V and J ends lost 4 bases and 10 bases respectively, with 17 bases between them. The CDR3 sequence is 14 residues long. Germline-derived CDR1 and CDR2 are SNHLY and FYNNEI. CDR3 region: CASSVNRAFHPQHF. Here the CDR3 DNA reads TGTGCCAGCAGTGTGAACAGGGCCTTTCATCCCCAGCATTTT.

The chain links TRBV9 to TRBJ1-2; no clear D gene. Trimming took off 0 bases at V and 6 bases at J, with 9 bases between the two ends. CDR3 length: 13 amino acids. CDR1 is SGDLS and CDR2 is YYNGEE in the germline V gene. Written as DNA, the CDR3 is TGTGCCAGCAGCGTAGTCAGCGATCATGGCTACACCTTC. It translates to CASSVVSDHGYTF.

In its sample, this clonotype was seen many times. The V call is TRBV5-1, the J call TRBJ2-7, with 7 bases fitting TRBD2. CDR3 length equals 13 residues. Germline V gene sequence: CDR1 SGHRS, CDR2 YFSETQ. V trimming: 2 bases; J trimming: 6 bases; junction bases outside the gene matches: 5. This CDR3 is CASSFPGEGEQYF. The CDR3 DNA reads as TGCGCCAGCAGCTTTCCGGGGGAGGGCGAGCAGTACTTC.